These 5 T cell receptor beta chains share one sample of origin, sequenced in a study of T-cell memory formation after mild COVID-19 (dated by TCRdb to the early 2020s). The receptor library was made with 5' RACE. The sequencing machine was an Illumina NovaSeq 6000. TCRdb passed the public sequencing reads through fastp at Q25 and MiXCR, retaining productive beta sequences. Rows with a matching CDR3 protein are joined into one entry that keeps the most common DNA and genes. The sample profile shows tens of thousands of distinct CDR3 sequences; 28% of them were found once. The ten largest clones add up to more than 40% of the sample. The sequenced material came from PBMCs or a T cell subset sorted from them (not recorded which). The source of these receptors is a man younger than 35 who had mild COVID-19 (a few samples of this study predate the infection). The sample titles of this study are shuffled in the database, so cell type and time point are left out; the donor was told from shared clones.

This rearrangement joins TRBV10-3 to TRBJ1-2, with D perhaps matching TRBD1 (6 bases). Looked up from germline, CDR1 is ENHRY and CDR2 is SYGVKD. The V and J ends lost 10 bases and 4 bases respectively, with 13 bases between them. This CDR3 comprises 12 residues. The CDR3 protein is CANGDKSYGYTF. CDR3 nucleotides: TGTGCCAACGGGGACAAGTCCTATGGCTACACCTTC.

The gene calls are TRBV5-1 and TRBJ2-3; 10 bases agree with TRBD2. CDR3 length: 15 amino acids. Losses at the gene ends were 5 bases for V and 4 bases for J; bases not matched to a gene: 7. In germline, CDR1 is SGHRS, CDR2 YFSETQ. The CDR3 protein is CASRPAGGPSDTQYF. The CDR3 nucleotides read TGCGCCAGCAGACCAGCGGGGGGGCCCTCAGATACGCAGTATTTT.

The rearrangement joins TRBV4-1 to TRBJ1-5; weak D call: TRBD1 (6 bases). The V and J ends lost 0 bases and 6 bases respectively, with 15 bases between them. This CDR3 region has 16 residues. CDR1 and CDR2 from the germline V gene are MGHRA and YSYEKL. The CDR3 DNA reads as TGCGCCAGCAGCCAAGAACTGGGGGCGCTGGGTCAGCCCCAGCATTTT. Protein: CASSQELGALGQPQHF.

The DNA for the CDR3 is TGTGCCAGCAGCGAAATCGAGGAAAGCACAGATACGCAGTATTTT. Amino acids: CASSEIEESTDTQYF. The chain recombines TRBV4-2 with TRBJ2-3, with D unclear. V lost 5 bases, J lost 0 bases, and 12 bases lay in between. Germline CDR1 and CDR2: LGHNA and YNFKEQ. The CDR3 length is 15 residues.

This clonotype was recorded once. CDR3 in amino acids: CASSQGTASSYEQYF. CDR3 coding DNA: TGCGCCAGCAGCCAAGGGACAGCGAGCTCCTACGAGCAGTACTTC. This chain links TRBV4-1 with TRBJ2-7; maybe TRBD1 (6 bases). Germline loops: CDR1 MGHRA, CDR2 YSYEKL. Trimming left V 1 base short and J 0 bases short, with 10 bases between. This CDR3 has 15 residues.